Each of the 13 T cell receptor beta chains below was sequenced from the same sample in a study of identical twins. TCRdb passed the 5' RACE reads through MiXCR, listing each CDR3 protein once. Of a few hundred thousand distinct CDR3 sequences listed, approximately 18% are singletons. The sample consisted of naive T cells sorted from blood. The origin of the receptors is a man in his fifties in good health.

The chain joins TRBV7-6 to TRBJ2-1, with D tentatively TRBD2 (5 bases). V was trimmed by 5 bases and J by 8 bases, leaving 22 bases between them. The CDR3 loop spans 16 amino acids. The germline V gene has CDR1 SGHVS and CDR2 FNYEAQ. CDR3 nucleotides: TGTGCCAGCAGCCTCCCGACTCCGGCAGTTAGCGATGAGCAGTTCTTC. Protein sequence: CASSLPTPAVSDEQFF. Variable domain in full (rest from reference TRBV7-6 and TRBJ2-1): GAGVSQSPRYKVTKRGQDVALRCDPISGHVSLYWYRQALGQGPEFLTYFNYEAQQDKSGLPNDRFSAERPEGSISTLTIQRTEQRDSAMYRCASSLPTPAVSDEQFFGPGTRLTVL.

The V call is TRBV28, the J call TRBJ1-2; TRBD1 aligns across 7 bases. CDR1 and CDR2 (germline): MDHEN, SYDVKM. Losses at the gene ends were 11 bases for V and 3 bases for J; bases not matched to a gene: 6. This CDR3 has 12 residues. The DNA of the CDR3 is TGTGCCGCGACAGGGTGGGACTATGGCTACACCTTC. It yields the protein CAATGWDYGYTF.

The rearrangement joins TRBV28 to TRBJ2-2; TRBD1 might be the D (6 bases). Germline values: CDR1 MDHEN, CDR2 SYDVKM. The V end was cut by 5 bases, the J end by 4 bases, with 14 bases between. The CDR3 contains 15 residues. Here the CDR3 reads CASSKRQVGTGELFF. CDR3 DNA sequence: TGTGCCAGCAGTAAACGACAGGTCGGCACCGGGGAGCTGTTTTTT.

This clonotype was found a few times. The V and J genes are TRBV9 and TRBJ2-3; D remains unclear. The CDR3 has 15 residues. V was shortened by 4 bases and J by 3 bases, with 15 bases between the two germline ends. CDR1 is SGDLS and CDR2 is YYNGEE in the germline V gene. The CDR3 DNA follows: TGTGCCAGCAGCCCTCCCTCCCCTAGGACAGATACGCAGTATTTT. Translated: CASSPPSPRTDTQYF.

The chain links TRBV20-1 to TRBJ1-1, with D hard to call. The V gene's germline CDR1 is DFQATT and CDR2 SNEGSKA (reference sequence). The CDR3 is made up of 14 amino acids. Trimming took 6 bases from V and 2 from J, leaving 16 bases between them. For the CDR3, the DNA is TGCAGTGCAACCCGCTGGCAAGTCAACACTGAAGCTTTCTTT. It encodes CSATRWQVNTEAFF.

Only a few counts were recorded for this clonotype. CDR3 nucleotide sequence: TGCGCCAGCAGCATCGGGACAGGGGCTGAAGCTTTCTTT. Its translation is CASSIGTGAEAFF. The V and J genes are TRBV5-1 and TRBJ1-1; 10 positions agree with TRBD1. Trimming at V came to 4 bases and at J to 6 bases, leaving 3 bases not matched to a gene. CDR1 is SGHRS and CDR2 is YFSETQ in the germline V gene. The CDR3 runs 13 residues. The variable domain in full, with the rest retrieved from reference TRBV5-1 and TRBJ1-1, is KAGVTQTPRYLIKTRGQQVTLSCSPISGHRSVSWYQQTPGQGLQFLFEYFSETQRNKGNFPGRFSGRQFSNSRSEMNVSTLELGDSALYLCASSIGTGAEAFFGQGTRLTVV.

Only a few counts were recorded for this clonotype. The gene calls are TRBV7-2 and TRBJ2-4; 7 bases agree with TRBD1. The V and J ends lost 5 bases and 7 bases, in that order; junction bases with no gene match: 11. CDR1 is SGHTA and CDR2 is FQGNSA in the germline V gene. This CDR3 is 15 amino acids long. The CDR3 DNA follows: TGTGCCAGCAGCGGTAATCTTATGACAGGGAACATTCAGTACTTC. Its translation: CASSGNLMTGNIQYF.

This chain joins TRBV11-2 and TRBJ2-1; D possibly corresponds to TRBD2 (7 bases). The CDR3 is 16 amino acids. CDR1 is SGHAT and CDR2 is FQNNGV in the germline V gene. V dropped 2 bases and J dropped 3 bases, with 14 bases sitting between them. The CDR3 sequence is CASSLSPGDYYNEQFF. CDR3 in DNA: TGTGCCAGCAGCTTATCTCCAGGGGACTACTACAATGAGCAGTTCTTC.

This clonotype came up a few times. The chain has TRBV6-5 and TRBJ1-2; 8 positions agree with TRBD1. The CDR3 is made up of 17 amino acids. Losses at the gene ends were 2 bases for V and 4 bases for J; bases not matched to a gene: 12. Germline lookup yields CDR1 MNHEY and CDR2 SVGAGI. The CDR3 coding sequence is TGTGCCAGCAGTTACCAACTAGGACAGGGCAGCTCCTATGGCTACACCTTC. It encodes CASSYQLGQGSSYGYTF.

There are many counts of this clonotype. The rearrangement uses TRBV28 and TRBJ1-2; no clear D gene. The CDR3 consists of 15 residues. V lost 5 bases, J lost 3 bases, and 16 bases lay in between. The V gene's germline CDR1 is MDHEN and CDR2 SYDVKM. CDR3 protein: CASSMDFKGDYGYTF. In DNA, the CDR3 is TGTGCCAGCAGTATGGACTTTAAGGGAGACTATGGCTACACCTTC.

This clonotype was found a few times. The chain links TRBV2 to TRBJ1-1; possibly TRBD1 for D (5 bases). Trimming cost V 2 bases and J 4 bases, with 14 bases left between them. The CDR3 totals 15 residues. The germline gives CDR1 SNHLY, CDR2 FYNNEI. CDR3 nucleotide sequence: TGTGCCAGCAGTGAAATTGCAGGGTACGGCACTGAAGCTTTCTTT. Its protein is CASSEIAGYGTEAFF.

This clonotype showed up many times. The chain uses TRBV12-3 or TRBV12-4 and TRBJ2-1; 9 bases align to TRBD1. This CDR3 comprises 16 residues. The ends lost 4 bases at V and 8 bases at J; junction bases unmatched: 12. CDR3 amino acids: CASSSRTGGALDEQFF. CDR3 bases: TGTGCCAGCAGTTCACGTACAGGGGGCGCGTTAGATGAGCAGTTCTTC.

V gene TRBV5-1 combines with J gene TRBJ2-1; 11 bases are shared with TRBD2. CDR3 length: 19 residues. V gave up 4 bases and J gave up 5 bases; unmatched junction bases: 17. Germline-derived CDR1 and CDR2 are SGHRS and YFSETQ. CDR3 coding DNA: TGCGCCAGCAGCCCGGGGGGACTAGCGGTACGTAAGGTAAACAATGAGCAGTTCTTC. Its translation: CASSPGGLAVRKVNNEQFF.